The following is a T cell receptor (beta chain) sequence with its context. Its target is not known. This sample was taken from a study of T cell repertoires in cytomegalovirus infection. Study information: From public TCR beta signatures came an indication of both CMV infection and matching HLA type.

One entry per CDR3 protein results from TCRdb running MiXCR on the reads. The sample lists about 470,000 distinct CDR3 sequences, about 44% occurring once. General study findings and limits: Totalled public TCR beta family frequency picked out people who carried CMV plus the relevant HLA. What dominated the ex vivo response were HLA-C-restricted CMV-specific TCR beta clonotypes.

Trimming took 7 bases from V and 4 from J; bases not matched to a gene: 2. This CDR3 contains 12 residues. The specimen was cultured PBMCs, collected from culture after CMV antigen stimulation. The genes are TRBV12-3 or TRBV12-4 and TRBJ1-2, with 8 positions matching TRBD1. This TCR derives from a human donor in good health (CMV status not recorded). Some clones in this sample may be carry-over from other donors' samples. In DNA form, the CDR3 reads TGTGCCAGCACCGGGACAGGCTATGGCTACACCTTC. Its protein is CASTGTGYGYTF.